The subject of this entry is one T cell receptor (beta chain). Antigen unknown. This specimen comes from a study of stem cell transplantation in POMP-related autoinflammatory disease. Study details: Before transplant, CD4+ T cells skewed naive and CD8+ proportions were low.

CDR1 and CDR2 from the germline V gene are LGHDT and YNNKEL (reference sequence). Trimming stripped 3 bases from V and 4 bases from J, with 6 bases between. CDR3 length: 12 amino acids. PRAID combined immunodeficiency and autoinflammation. Measured with immunoSEQ multiplex PCR; TCRdb has only the in-frame clones, and not every one. There are over 60,000 clones in the sample; approximately 90% occur only once, and around 0.72% lies in the top ten. Study results and caveats: Across all analyzed T-cell subsets, patients with PRAID tended toward reduced diversity and increased clonality. Patients with PRAID showed a restricted number of unique TRB V-J gene pairings.

The receptor was derived from a human patient with POMP-related autoinflammation and immune dysregulation (PRAID). The graft donor may be the source of some T cells. V is TRBV3-1 (or the pseudogene TRBV3-2) and J is TRBJ2-5; D is undetermined. Sample: CD4+ T cells from PBMCs, taken after stem cell transplantation. In DNA, the CDR3 is TGTGCCAGCAGCCATTCCCCAGAGACCCAGTACTTC. It encodes CASSHSPETQYF.